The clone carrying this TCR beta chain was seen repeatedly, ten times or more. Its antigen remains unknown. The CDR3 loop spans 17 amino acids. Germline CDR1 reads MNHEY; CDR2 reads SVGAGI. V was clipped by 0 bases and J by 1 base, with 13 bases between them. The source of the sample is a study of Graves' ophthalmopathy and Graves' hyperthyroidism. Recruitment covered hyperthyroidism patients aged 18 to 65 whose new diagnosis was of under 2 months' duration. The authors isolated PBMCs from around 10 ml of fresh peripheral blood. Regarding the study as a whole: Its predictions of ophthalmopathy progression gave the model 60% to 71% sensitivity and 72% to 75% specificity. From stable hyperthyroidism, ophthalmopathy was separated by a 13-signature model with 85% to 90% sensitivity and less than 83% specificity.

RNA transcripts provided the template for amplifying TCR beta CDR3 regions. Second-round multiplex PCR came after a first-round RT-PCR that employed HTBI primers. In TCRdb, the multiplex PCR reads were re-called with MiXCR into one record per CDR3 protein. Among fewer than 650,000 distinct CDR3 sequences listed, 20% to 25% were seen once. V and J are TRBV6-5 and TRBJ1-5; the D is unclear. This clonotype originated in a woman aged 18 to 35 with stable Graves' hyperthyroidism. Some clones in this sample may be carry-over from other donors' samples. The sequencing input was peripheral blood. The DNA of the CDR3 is TGTGCCAGCAGTTACTCTAAGGGAGGTGGAAGCAATCAGCCCCAGCATTTT. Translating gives CASSYSKGGGSNQPQHF.